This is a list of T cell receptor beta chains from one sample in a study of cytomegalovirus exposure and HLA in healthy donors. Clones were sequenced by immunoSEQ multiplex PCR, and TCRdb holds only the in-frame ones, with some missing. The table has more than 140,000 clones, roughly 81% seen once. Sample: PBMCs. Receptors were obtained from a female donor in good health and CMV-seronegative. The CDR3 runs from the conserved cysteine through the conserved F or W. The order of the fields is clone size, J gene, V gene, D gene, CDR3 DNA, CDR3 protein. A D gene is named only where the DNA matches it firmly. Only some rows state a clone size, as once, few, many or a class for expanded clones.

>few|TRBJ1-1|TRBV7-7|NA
TGTGCTAGCAGCCGTACAGGGAAGAACACTGAAGCTTTCTTT
CASSRTGKNTEAFF
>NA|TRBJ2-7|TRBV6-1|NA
TGTGCCAGCAGTGAAAGACAGGCCCAATCCTACGAGCAGTACTTC
CASSERQAQSYEQYF
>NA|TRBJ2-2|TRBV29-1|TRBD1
TGCAGCGTTGCAGGGGGCGGCACGAACACCGGGGAGCTGTTTTTT
CSVAGGGTNTGELFF
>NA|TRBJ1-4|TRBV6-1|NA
TGTGCCAGCAGTGAACAGGGCAGGGTTGGAGAAAAACTGTTTTTT
CASSEQGRVGEKLFF
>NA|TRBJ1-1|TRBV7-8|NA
TGTGCCAGCAGCTTAGATCGGGTTACTGAAGCTTTCTTT
CASSLDRVTEAFF
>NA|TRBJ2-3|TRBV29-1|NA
TGCAGCGGACTACTCACAGATACGCAGTATTTT
CSGLLTDTQYF
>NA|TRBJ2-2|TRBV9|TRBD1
TGTGCCAGCAGCGGGGGACAGGGGAACACCGGGGAGCTGTTTTTT
CASSGGQGNTGELFF
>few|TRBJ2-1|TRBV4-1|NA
TGCGCCAGCAGCCAAGATGGGCGGGTAGTAGACCGAGAGCAGTTCTTC
CASSQDGRVVDREQFF
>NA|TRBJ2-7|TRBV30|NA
TGTGCCTGTACAGGGACCGACTACGAGCAGTACTTC
CACTGTDYEQYF
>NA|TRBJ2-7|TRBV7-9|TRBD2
TGTGCCAGCAGCCGCGGGCTAGCGGGAGCGAACGAGCAGTACTTC
CASSRGLAGANEQYF
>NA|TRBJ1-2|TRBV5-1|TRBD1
TGCGCCAGCAGTGGCAGGGGGAATGGCTACACCTTC
CASSGRGNGYTF
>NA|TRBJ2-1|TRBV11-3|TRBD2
TGTGCCAGCAGCTCGACCCGGGGGGGTTCCTACAATGAGCAGTTCTTC
CASSSTRGGSYNEQFF
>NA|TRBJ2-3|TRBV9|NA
TGTGCCAGCAGCGGAGGAGGGACAGCAAGCACAGATACGCAGTATTTT
CASSGGGTASTDTQYF
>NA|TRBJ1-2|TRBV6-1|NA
TGTGCCAGCAGTTTCGATTCGGTCGGTGGCTACACCTTC
CASSFDSVGGYTF
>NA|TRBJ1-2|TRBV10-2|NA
TGCGCCAGCAGTGAGTCGGACGGGGGGGGCTACACCTTC
CASSESDGGGYTF
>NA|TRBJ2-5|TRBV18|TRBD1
TGTGCCAGCTCACCACTTTGGGGACAGGGAGAGACCCAGTACTTC
CASSPLWGQGETQYF
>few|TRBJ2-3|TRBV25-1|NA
TGTGCCAGCAACAGGGGAGGTCCAGATACGCAGTATTTT
CASNRGGPDTQYF
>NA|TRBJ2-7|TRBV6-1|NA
TGTGCCAGCAGCATGATAGCTCGTGGGGAGCAGTACTTC
CASSMIARGEQYF
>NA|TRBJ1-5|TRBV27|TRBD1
TGTGCCAGCAGTCCCTCGGACAGGCCGAATCAGCCCCAGCATTTT
CASSPSDRPNQPQHF
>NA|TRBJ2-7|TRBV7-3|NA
TGTGCCAGCAGCCAAGTAGGGGACACGGCCTACGAGCAGTACTTC
CASSQVGDTAYEQYF
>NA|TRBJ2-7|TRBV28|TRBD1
TGTGCCAGCAGCCAACTCGGGACAGGGTCCTACGAGCAGTACTTC
CASSQLGTGSYEQYF
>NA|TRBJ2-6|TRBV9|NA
TGTGCCAGCAGCGTAGAGGGCGCTGGGGCCAACGTCCTGACCTTC
CASSVEGAGANVLTF
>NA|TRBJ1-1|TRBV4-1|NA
TGCGCCAGCAGCCAAGAATTCTCCCTGAACACTGAAGCTTTCTTT
CASSQEFSLNTEAFF
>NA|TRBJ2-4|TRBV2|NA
TGTGCCAGCAGTGAGCTGGGGCTAGCCAAAAACATTCAGTACTTC
CASSELGLAKNIQYF
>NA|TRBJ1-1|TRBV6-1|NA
TGTGCCTTCCGGGGGGGCCAGAACACTGAAGCTTTCTTT
CAFRGGQNTEAFF
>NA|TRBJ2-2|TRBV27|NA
TGTGCCAGCAGTTTCAGGGTCGGGGAGCTGTTTTTT
CASSFRVGELFF
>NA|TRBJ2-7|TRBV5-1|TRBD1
TGCGCCAGCAGCTTGCAGACAGGGGTTTCCTACGAGCAGTACTTC
CASSLQTGVSYEQYF
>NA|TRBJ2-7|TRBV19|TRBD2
TGTGCCAGTAGTTCGGGACTAGCGGGGGGGGCTGGTTACGAGCAGTACTTC
CASSSGLAGGAGYEQYF
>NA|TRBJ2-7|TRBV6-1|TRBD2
TGTGCCAGCAGACGGAGCGGGGACGAGCAGTACTTC
CASRRSGDEQYF
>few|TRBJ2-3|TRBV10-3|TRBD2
TGTGCCATCAGTCCTCGACTAGCGGGGGGGGATACGCAGTATTTT
CAISPRLAGGDTQYF
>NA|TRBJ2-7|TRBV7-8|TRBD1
TGTGCCAGCAGCTTGGCCGCGTCGGGACAGCCCTACGAGCAGTACTTC
CASSLAASGQPYEQYF
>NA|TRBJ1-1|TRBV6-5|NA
TGTGCCAGCAGTTACCTCGGGGGTTTCACTGAAGCTTTCTTT
CASSYLGGFTEAFF
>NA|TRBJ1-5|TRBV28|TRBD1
TGTGCCAGCAGACGGACAGGGGACCTTAATCAGCCCCAGCATTTT
CASRRTGDLNQPQHF
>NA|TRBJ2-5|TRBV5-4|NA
TGTGCCAGCAGCGGGGCTGATTTAACAGAGACCCAGTACTTC
CASSGADLTETQYF
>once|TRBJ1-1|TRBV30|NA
TGTGCCTGGAGTTCATGGGGCTCCGATGACACTGAAGCTTTCTTT
CAWSSWGSDDTEAFF
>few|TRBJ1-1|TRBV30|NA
TGTGCCTGGAGTTATAGGACGCTTGCGGGTGAAGCTTTCTTT
CAWSYRTLAGEAFF
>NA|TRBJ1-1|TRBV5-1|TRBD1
TGCGCCAGCAGCTTGGGATTTGGGACAGGAAAGAACACTGAAGCTTTCTTT
CASSLGFGTGKNTEAFF
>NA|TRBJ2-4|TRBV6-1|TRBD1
TGTGCCAGCAGCCCAGACAGGGTAGGCATTCAGTACTTC
CASSPDRVGIQYF
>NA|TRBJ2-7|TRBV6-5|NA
TGTGCCAGCAGTACTCTCTCCCGAGGAGTAGCCGAGCAGTACTTC
CASSTLSRGVAEQYF
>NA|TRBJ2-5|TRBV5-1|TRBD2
TGCGCCAGCAGGGGACTAGAGACGATTTGGGAGACCCAGTACTTC
CASRGLETIWETQYF
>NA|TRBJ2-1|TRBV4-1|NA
TGCGCCAGCAGCCAAGCTGCCGGCGGGACAGCCTACAATGAGCAGTTCTTC
CASSQAAGGTAYNEQFF
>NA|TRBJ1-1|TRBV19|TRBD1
TGTGCCAGTAGTATGACCCGGACAGGCTCCGGGGACACTGAAGCTTTCTTT
CASSMTRTGSGDTEAFF
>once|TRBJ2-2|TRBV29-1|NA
TGCAGCGTTGCCTTAACAGGGAACACCGGGGAGCTGTTTTTT
CSVALTGNTGELFF
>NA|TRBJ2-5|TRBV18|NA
TGTGCCAGCTCACCATCGGAGACCCAGTACTTC
CASSPSETQYF
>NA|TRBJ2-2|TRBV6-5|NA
TGTGCCAGCAGAAAGCCGGGACAGAACACCGGGGAGCTGTTTTTT
CASRKPGQNTGELFF
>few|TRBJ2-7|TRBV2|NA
TGTGCCAGCAGTGAGGGCCCAAGTCCAGGGCAAGACGAGCAGTACTTC
CASSEGPSPGQDEQYF
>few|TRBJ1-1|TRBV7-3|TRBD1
TGTGCCAGCAGCTCACAGGGGGGAAAGGCTGAAGCTTTCTTT
CASSSQGGKAEAFF